This T cell receptor (beta chain) was obtained from a study of blood T cell repertoires in COVID-19. Study-level information: The samples span acute and convalescent COVID-19 from the United States, Italy and Spain.

This clone has a single count. Germline V gene data show CDR1 as LGHNA and CDR2 as YNFKEQ. The length of the CDR3 is 15 residues. V lost 4 bases to trimming and J lost 2 bases, with 12 bases between them. Repertoires were generated with immunoSEQ multiplex PCR, while TCRdb's copy carries only in-frame clones and drops some. The sample lists more than 300,000 clones, approximately 90% occurring once. The sequenced sample was PBMCs or T cells enriched from blood (not recorded which). The chain has TRBV4-2 and TRBJ1-5; D remains unclear. The sequence derives from a woman aged 18-35 years who had recovered from COVID-19. CDR3 sequence reads: CASSPAWAGNQPQHF. The CDR3 DNA is TGTGCCAGCAGCCCAGCTTGGGCCGGCAATCAGCCCCAGCATTTT.